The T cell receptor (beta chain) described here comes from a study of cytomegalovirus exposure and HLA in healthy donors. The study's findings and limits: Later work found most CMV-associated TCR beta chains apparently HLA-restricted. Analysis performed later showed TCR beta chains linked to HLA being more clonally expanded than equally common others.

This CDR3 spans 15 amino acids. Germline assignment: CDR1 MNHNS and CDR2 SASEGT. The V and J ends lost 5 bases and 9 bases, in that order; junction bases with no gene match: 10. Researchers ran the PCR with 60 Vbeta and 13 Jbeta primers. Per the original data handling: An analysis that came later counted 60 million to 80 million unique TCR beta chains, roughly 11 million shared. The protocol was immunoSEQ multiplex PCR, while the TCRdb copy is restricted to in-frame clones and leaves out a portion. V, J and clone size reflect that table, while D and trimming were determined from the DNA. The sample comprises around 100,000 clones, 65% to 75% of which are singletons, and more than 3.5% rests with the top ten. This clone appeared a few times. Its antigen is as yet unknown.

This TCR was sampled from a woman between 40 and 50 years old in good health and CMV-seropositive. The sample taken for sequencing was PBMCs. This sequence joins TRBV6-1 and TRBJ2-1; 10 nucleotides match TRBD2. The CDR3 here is CASSIGLAGASEQFF. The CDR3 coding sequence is TGTGCCAGCAGTATAGGTCTAGCGGGAGCAAGTGAGCAGTTCTTC.